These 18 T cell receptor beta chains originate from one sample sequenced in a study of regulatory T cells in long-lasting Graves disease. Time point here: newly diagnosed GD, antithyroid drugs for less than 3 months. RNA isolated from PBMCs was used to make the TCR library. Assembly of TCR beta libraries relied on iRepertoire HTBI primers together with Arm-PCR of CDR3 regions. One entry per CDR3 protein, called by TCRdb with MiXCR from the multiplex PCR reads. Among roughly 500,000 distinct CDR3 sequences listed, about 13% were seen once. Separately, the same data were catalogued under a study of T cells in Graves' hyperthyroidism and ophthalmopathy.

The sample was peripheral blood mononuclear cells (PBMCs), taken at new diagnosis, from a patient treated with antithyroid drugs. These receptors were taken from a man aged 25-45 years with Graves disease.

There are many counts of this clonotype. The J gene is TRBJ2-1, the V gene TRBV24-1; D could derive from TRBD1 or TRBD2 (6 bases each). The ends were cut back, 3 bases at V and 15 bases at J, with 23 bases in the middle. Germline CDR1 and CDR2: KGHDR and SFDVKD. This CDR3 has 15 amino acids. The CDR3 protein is CATSDGTSDSRGRFF. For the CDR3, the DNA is TGTGCCACCAGTGATGGGACTTCGGACAGCCGGGGGCGGTTCTTC.

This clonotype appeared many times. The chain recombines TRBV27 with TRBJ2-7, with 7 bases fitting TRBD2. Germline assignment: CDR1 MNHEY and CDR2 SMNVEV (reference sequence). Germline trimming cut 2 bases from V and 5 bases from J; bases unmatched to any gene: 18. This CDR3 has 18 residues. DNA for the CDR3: TGTGCCAGCAGTTTACTCTACACCTCCGCGGGGGTCGAAAACGAGCAGTACTTC. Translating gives CASSLLYTSAGVENEQYF.

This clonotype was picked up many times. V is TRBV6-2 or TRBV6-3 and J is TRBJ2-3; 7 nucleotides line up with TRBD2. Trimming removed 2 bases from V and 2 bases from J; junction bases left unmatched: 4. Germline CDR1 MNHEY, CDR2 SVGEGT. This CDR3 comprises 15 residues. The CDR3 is CASSYVAGATDTQYF. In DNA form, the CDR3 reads TGTGCCAGCAGTTACGTTGCGGGAGCCACAGATACGCAGTATTTT.

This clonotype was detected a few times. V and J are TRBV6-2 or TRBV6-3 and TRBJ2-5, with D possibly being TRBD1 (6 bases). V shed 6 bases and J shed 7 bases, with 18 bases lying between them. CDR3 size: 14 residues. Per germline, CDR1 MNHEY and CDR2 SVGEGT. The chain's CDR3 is CASSGTLSVGTQYF. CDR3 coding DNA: TGTGCCAGCAGCGGGACATTGAGCGTAGGGACCCAGTACTTC.

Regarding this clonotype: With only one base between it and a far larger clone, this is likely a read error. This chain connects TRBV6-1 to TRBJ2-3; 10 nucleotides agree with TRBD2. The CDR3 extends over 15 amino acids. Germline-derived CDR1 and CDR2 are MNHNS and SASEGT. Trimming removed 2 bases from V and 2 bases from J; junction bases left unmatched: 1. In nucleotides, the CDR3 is TGTGCCAGCAGTGAACTAGCGGGAGTCACAGATACGCAGTATTTT. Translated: CASSELAGVTDTQYF.

The CDR3 DNA follows: TGTGCCAGCAGCCAAGAGGCTAGCGGGAGAGGAGAGCAGTTCTTC. Protein: CASSQEASGRGEQFF. This chain connects TRBV3-1 to TRBJ2-1; the match to TRBD2 covers 10 bases. Trimming cost V 0 bases and J 10 bases; bases outside gene matches: 6. Germline lookup yields CDR1 LGHDT and CDR2 YNNKEL (reference sequence). This CDR3 is built from 15 residues.

CDR3 DNA sequence: TGTGCTAGTGGTTCCGTTAGCGGGAGCTCAATATATGAGCAGTTCTTC. Protein product: CASGSVSGSSIYEQFF. The J gene is TRBJ2-1, the V gene TRBV12-5; 9 bases map to TRBD2. Germline values: CDR1 LGHNT, CDR2 FRNRAP. This CDR3 has 16 amino acids. Trimming took 4 bases from V and 8 from J; bases not matched to a gene: 12.

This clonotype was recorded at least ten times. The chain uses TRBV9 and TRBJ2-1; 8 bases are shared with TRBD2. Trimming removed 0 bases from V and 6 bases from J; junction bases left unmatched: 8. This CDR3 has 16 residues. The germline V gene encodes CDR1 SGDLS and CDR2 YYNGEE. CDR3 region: CASSVGWQAGVNEQFF. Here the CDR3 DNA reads TGTGCCAGCAGCGTAGGCTGGCAAGCGGGAGTCAATGAGCAGTTCTTC.

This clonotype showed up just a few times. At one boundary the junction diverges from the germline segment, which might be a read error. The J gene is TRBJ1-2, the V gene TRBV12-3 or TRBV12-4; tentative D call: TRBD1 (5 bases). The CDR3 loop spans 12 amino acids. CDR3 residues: CASSDSGYGYAF. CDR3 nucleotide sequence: TGTGCCAGCAGTGACAGTGGCTATGGCTACGCCTTC.

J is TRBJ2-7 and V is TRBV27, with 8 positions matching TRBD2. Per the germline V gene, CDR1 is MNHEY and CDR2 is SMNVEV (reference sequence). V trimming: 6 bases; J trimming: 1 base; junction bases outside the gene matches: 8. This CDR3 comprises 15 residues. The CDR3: CASRPGGGGSYEQYF. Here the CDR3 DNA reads TGTGCCAGCAGACCGGGGGGGGGGGGTTCCTACGAGCAGTACTTC.

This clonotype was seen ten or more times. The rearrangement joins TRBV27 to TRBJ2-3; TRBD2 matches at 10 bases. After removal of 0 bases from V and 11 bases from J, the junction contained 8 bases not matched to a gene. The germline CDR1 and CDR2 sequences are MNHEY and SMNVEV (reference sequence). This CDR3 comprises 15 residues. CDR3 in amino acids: CASSLSPSGSGRQYF. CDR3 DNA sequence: TGTGCCAGCAGTTTATCACCTAGCGGGAGCGGGAGGCAGTATTTT.

The chain's CDR3 is CASSLDQPGSYEQYF. The DNA of the CDR3 is TGTGCCAGCAGCTTAGATCAGCCTGGCAGCTACGAGCAGTACTTC. The gene calls are TRBV7-2 and TRBJ2-7; no clear D. Trimming took off 1 base at V and 3 bases at J, with 13 bases between the two ends. Germline V gene data show CDR1 as SGHTA and CDR2 as FQGNSA. The CDR3 covers 15 residues.

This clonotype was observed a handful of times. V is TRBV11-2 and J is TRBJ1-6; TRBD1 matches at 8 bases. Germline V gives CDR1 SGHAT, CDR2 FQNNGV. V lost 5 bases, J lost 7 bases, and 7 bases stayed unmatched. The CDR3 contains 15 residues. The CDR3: CASSAGQGGNSPLHF. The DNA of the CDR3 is TGTGCCAGCAGCGCCGGACAGGGAGGCAATTCACCCCTCCACTTT.

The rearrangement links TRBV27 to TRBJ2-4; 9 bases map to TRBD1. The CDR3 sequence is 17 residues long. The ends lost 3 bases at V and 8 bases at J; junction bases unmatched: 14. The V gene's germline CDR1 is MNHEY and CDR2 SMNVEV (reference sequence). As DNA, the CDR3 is TGTGCCAGCAGTTTCACCTTCCCCGGGACAGGGCGGGACATTCAGTACTTC. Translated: CASSFTFPGTGRDIQYF.

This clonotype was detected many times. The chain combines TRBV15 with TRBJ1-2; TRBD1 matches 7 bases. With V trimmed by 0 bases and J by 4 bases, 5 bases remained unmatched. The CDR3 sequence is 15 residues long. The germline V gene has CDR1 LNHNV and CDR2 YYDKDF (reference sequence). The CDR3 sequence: CATSRDLTGSYGYTF. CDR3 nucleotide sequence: TGTGCCACCAGCAGAGATCTGACAGGGTCCTATGGCTACACCTTC.

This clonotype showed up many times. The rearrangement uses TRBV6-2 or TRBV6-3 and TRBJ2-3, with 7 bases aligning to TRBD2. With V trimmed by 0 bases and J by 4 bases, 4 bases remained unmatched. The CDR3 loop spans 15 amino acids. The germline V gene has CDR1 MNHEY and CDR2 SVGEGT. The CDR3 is CASSYSGLVADTQYF. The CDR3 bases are TGTGCCAGCAGTTACTCTGGACTAGTGGCAGATACGCAGTATTTT.

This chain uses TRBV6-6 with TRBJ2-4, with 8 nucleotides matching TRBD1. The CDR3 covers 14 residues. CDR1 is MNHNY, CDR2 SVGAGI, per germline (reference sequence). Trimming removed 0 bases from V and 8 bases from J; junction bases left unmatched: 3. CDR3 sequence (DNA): TGTGCCAGCAGTTACTCGGACAGGGATTACATTCAGTACTTC. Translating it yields CASSYSDRDYIQYF.

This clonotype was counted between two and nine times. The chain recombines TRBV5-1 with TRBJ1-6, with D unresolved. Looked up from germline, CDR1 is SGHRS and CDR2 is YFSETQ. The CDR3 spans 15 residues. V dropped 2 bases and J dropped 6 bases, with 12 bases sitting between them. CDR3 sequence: CASSFSGQLNSPLHF. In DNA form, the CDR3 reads TGCGCCAGCAGCTTTTCCGGGCAACTTAATTCACCCCTCCACTTT.